This TCR beta chain comes out of a study of tumor and adjacent non-tumor tissue in lung cancer. For the study at large: Patients were aged about 31 to 76, roughly 9 men and 5 women, stage I to III. Each sample yielded approximately 4.2 million productive TCRbeta reads on average.

As to this clonotype: Antigen unknown.

This sample's RNA came from whole unsorted tissue. V was pared by 5 bases and J by 1 base, with 5 bases between. Germline-derived CDR1 and CDR2 are DFQATT and SNEGSKA (reference sequence). This CDR3 is built from 11 residues. Study-wide points: TCR diversity was significantly greater in tumor than normal lung tissue.

A modified ARM-PCR protocol with three rounds of nested PCR amplified TCRbeta. MiXCR, applied by TCRdb to the multiplex PCR reads, yields one record per CDR3 protein. The sample records about 93,000 distinct CDR3 sequences, approximately 65% being singletons. Source material: lung tumor tissue. This TCR was sampled from a man aged 55 to 70 with non-small cell lung cancer. The gene calls are TRBV20-1 and TRBJ2-5; D ambiguous. In DNA form, the CDR3 reads TGCAGTGCTTGGGTCCAAGAGACCCAGTACTTC. It codes for CSAWVQETQYF.